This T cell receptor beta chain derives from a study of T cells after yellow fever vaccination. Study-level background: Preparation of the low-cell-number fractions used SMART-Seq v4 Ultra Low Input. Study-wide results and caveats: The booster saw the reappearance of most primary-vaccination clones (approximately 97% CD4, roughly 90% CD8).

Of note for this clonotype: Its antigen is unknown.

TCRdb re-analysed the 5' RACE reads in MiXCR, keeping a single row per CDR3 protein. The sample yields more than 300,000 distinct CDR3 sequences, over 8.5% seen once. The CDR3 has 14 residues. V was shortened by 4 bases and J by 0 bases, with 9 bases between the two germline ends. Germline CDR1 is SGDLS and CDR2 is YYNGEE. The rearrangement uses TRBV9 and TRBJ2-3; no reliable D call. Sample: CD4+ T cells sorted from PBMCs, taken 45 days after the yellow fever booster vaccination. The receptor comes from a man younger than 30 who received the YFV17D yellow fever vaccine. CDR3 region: CASSLQSSTDTQYF. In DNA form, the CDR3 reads TGTGCCAGCAGCTTACAGAGCAGCACAGATACGCAGTATTTT.